This is a list of T cell receptor beta chains from one sample in a study of blood T cell repertoires in COVID-19. Sequenced by immunoSEQ multiplex PCR; TCRdb stores in-frame clones only, minus some. The sample records fewer than 250,000 clones, 75% to 90% being singletons. Sequenced input: peripheral blood. These receptors all stem from a man aged 25-45 years with acute or convalescent COVID-19. The CDR3 runs from the conserved cysteine through the conserved F or W. A D gene is named only where the DNA matches it firmly. Some rows have no size entry. The others give once, few or many, or a class for an expanded clone.

CDR3 protein: CASSEGRGPYEQYF
CDR3 DNA: TGTGCCAGCAGTGAAGGCAGGGGGCCCTACGAGCAGTACTTC
J gene: TRBJ2-7
V gene: TRBV2
D gene: TRBD1
clone size: NA

CDR3 protein: CASSPGSFYGYTF
CDR3 DNA: TGTGCCAGCAGCCCAGGTTCCTTCTATGGCTACACCTTC
J gene: TRBJ1-2
V gene: TRBV7-2
D gene: NA
clone size: NA

CDR3 protein: CASSVGRRTASNTEAFF
CDR3 DNA: TGTGCCAGCAGCGTAGGAAGACGGACAGCATCGAACACTGAAGCTTTCTTT
J gene: TRBJ1-1
V gene: TRBV9
D gene: NA
clone size: NA

CDR3 protein: CASSVRGLNRGTQYF
CDR3 DNA: TGTGCCAGCAGTGTGAGGGGGCTCAACCGAGGGACCCAGTACTTC
J gene: TRBJ2-5
V gene: TRBV2
D gene: TRBD1
clone size: NA

CDR3 protein: CASSGQGGNSPLHF
CDR3 DNA: TGTGCCAGCTCCGGCCAAGGGGGCAATTCACCCCTCCACTTT
J gene: TRBJ1-6
V gene: TRBV2
D gene: TRBD1
clone size: NA

CDR3 protein: CASSLAGTSGRRTGELFF
CDR3 DNA: TGTGCCAGCAGCTTAGCCGGGACTAGCGGGAGAAGGACCGGGGAGCTGTTTTTT
J gene: TRBJ2-2
V gene: TRBV7-9
D gene: TRBD2
clone size: NA

CDR3 protein: CASSQWLNTEAFF
CDR3 DNA: TGTGCCAGCAGTCAGTGGTTGAACACTGAAGCTTTCTTT
J gene: TRBJ1-1
V gene: TRBV6-5
D gene: NA
clone size: NA

CDR3 protein: CASSPSAGYGEKLFF
CDR3 DNA: TGTGCCAGCTCACCAAGCGCAGGGTACGGTGAAAAACTGTTTTTT
J gene: TRBJ1-4
V gene: TRBV18
D gene: NA
clone size: NA

CDR3 protein: CAWASGGAAEQFF
CDR3 DNA: TGTGCCTGGGCTAGCGGGGGGGCCGCTGAGCAGTTCTTC
J gene: TRBJ2-1
V gene: TRBV30
D gene: TRBD2
clone size: NA

CDR3 protein: CASSFYRGPHGYTF
CDR3 DNA: TGTGCCAGCAGCTTTTACAGGGGGCCTCATGGCTACACCTTC
J gene: TRBJ1-2
V gene: TRBV7-8
D gene: TRBD1
clone size: NA

CDR3 protein: CASSYSGSANEQFF
CDR3 DNA: TGTGCCAGCAGCTATAGCGGGAGTGCGAATGAGCAGTTCTTC
J gene: TRBJ2-1
V gene: TRBV2
D gene: TRBD2
clone size: NA

CDR3 protein: CASSVAPALGTGNTEAFF
CDR3 DNA: TGTGCCAGCAGCGTAGCGCCCGCTTTAGGGACAGGGAACACTGAAGCTTTCTTT
J gene: TRBJ1-1
V gene: TRBV9
D gene: TRBD1
clone size: NA

CDR3 protein: CASQTGRSTDTQYF
CDR3 DNA: TGTGCCAGCCAGACAGGGAGGAGCACAGATACGCAGTATTTT
J gene: TRBJ2-3
V gene: TRBV3-1/TRBV3-2
D gene: NA
clone size: NA

CDR3 protein: CASSRDMNEQYF
CDR3 DNA: TGTGCCAGCAGCAGAGACATGAACGAGCAGTACTTC
J gene: TRBJ2-7
V gene: TRBV7-9
D gene: NA
clone size: NA

CDR3 protein: CAWSKAGGTDTQYF
CDR3 DNA: TGTGCCTGGAGTAAAGCAGGGGGCACAGATACGCAGTATTTT
J gene: TRBJ2-3
V gene: TRBV30
D gene: NA
clone size: NA

CDR3 protein: CASSQDSLNTEAFF
CDR3 DNA: TGTGCCAGCAGCCAGGACAGCCTGAACACTGAAGCTTTCTTT
J gene: TRBJ1-1
V gene: TRBV7-3
D gene: NA
clone size: NA

CDR3 protein: CASILDRGFSGYTF
CDR3 DNA: TGTGCCAGCATTTTAGACAGGGGGTTTAGTGGCTACACCTTC
J gene: TRBJ1-2
V gene: TRBV6-5
D gene: TRBD1
clone size: NA

CDR3 protein: CASSLSPSSDEQFF
CDR3 DNA: TGTGCCAGCAGCCTATCCCCTAGTTCCGATGAGCAGTTCTTC
J gene: TRBJ2-1
V gene: TRBV7-3
D gene: NA
clone size: once

CDR3 protein: CASSPGGTGNSYEQYF
CDR3 DNA: TGTGCCAGTAGCCCTGGGGGGACAGGGAACTCCTACGAGCAGTACTTC
J gene: TRBJ2-7
V gene: TRBV19
D gene: TRBD1
clone size: NA

CDR3 protein: CASSFSGYYGYTF
CDR3 DNA: TGTGCCAGCAGTTTTTCGGGGTATTATGGCTACACCTTC
J gene: TRBJ1-2
V gene: TRBV27
D gene: NA
clone size: NA

CDR3 protein: CASCQGYQPQHF
CDR3 DNA: TGTGCTAGTTGTCAGGGGTATCAGCCCCAGCATTTT
J gene: TRBJ1-5
V gene: TRBV12-5
D gene: NA
clone size: NA

CDR3 protein: CASSFPGRENYEQYF
CDR3 DNA: TGTGCCAGCAGTTTCCCTGGCAGGGAAAACTACGAGCAGTACTTC
J gene: TRBJ2-7
V gene: TRBV28
D gene: NA
clone size: NA

CDR3 protein: CAIQNRNLYGYTF
CDR3 DNA: TGTGCCATACAGAACAGGAATCTCTATGGCTACACCTTC
J gene: TRBJ1-2
V gene: TRBV12-3/TRBV12-4
D gene: NA
clone size: NA

CDR3 protein: CSVDPKPPGLAGGEQFF
CDR3 DNA: TGCAGCGTTGACCCCAAACCCCCGGGACTAGCGGGAGGTGAGCAGTTCTTC
J gene: TRBJ2-1
V gene: TRBV29-1
D gene: TRBD2
clone size: NA

CDR3 protein: CAWGRGTITGELFF
CDR3 DNA: TGTGCCTGGGGTAGGGGAACCATCACCGGGGAGCTGTTTTTT
J gene: TRBJ2-2
V gene: TRBV30
D gene: NA
clone size: NA

CDR3 protein: CATSESGQTATNEKLFF
CDR3 DNA: TGTGCCACCAGTGAATCTGGACAGACAGCAACTAATGAAAAACTGTTTTTT
J gene: TRBJ1-4
V gene: TRBV24-1
D gene: NA
clone size: NA

CDR3 protein: CASSLDWGGNYGYTF
CDR3 DNA: TGTGCCAGCAGCTTAGATTGGGGCGGAAACTATGGCTACACCTTC
J gene: TRBJ1-2
V gene: TRBV11-2
D gene: NA
clone size: NA

CDR3 protein: CASSSPHRGGVGETQYF
CDR3 DNA: TGTGCCAGCAGTTCCCCCCACCGGGGAGGTGTGGGGGAGACCCAGTACTTC
J gene: TRBJ2-5
V gene: TRBV28
D gene: NA
clone size: NA